What follows are 28 T cell receptor beta chains derived from one specimen sequenced in a study of a mutant IDH1 vaccine in newly diagnosed glioma. No cognate antigen is known for these TCRs. Sample time point: week 5, during vaccination. Vaccination used 300 ug of mutant IDH1 20-mer peptide per dose, with topical imiquimod. Repertoires were generated with immunoSEQ multiplex PCR, while TCRdb's copy carries only in-frame clones and drops some. Among about 25,000 clones listed, 75% to 80% were seen once. This material consisted of PBMCs, taken from a glioma patient whose treatment included an IDH1 peptide vaccine. The source is a man aged 40-55 years with glioma.

The chain's CDR3 is CASSRILAGGDETQYF. The DNA of the CDR3 is TGTGCCAGCAGCCGAATATTAGCGGGAGGGGACGAGACCCAGTACTTC. This chain uses TRBV11-3 with TRBJ2-5, with 11 bases fitting TRBD2. V shed 5 bases and J 5 bases; nucleotides not matched to a gene: 10. Germline assignment: CDR1 SGHNT and CDR2 YENEEA. The CDR3 totals 16 residues. The variable domain in full, with the rest retrieved from reference TRBV11-3 and TRBJ2-5, is EAGVVQSPRYKIIEKKQPVAFWCNPISGHNTLYWYLQNLGQGPELLIRYENEEAVDDSQLPKDRFSAERLKGVDSTLKIQPAELGDSAVYLCASSRILAGGDETQYFGPGTRLLVL.

The chain employs TRBV5-6 and TRBJ2-1, with a weak D call TRBD2 (6 bases). The CDR3 runs to 13 residues. The V gene lost 0 bases and the J gene lost 12 bases, with 13 bases spanning the gap. In germline, CDR1 is SGHDT, CDR2 YYEEEE. The CDR3 reads CASSLVLLGGQFF. DNA for the CDR3: TGTGCCAGCAGCTTGGTGCTTTTGGGGGGGCAGTTCTTC.

The V call is TRBV6-6, the J call TRBJ1-4; 8 bases match TRBD1. After removal of 6 bases from V and 2 bases from J, the junction contained 5 bases not matched to a gene. Germline CDR1 and CDR2: MNHNY and SVGAGI (reference sequence). CDR3 length: 15 amino acids. CDR3 sequence (DNA): TGTGCCAGCAGCCGACAGGGGCCCACTAATGAAAAACTGTTTTTT. Encoded protein: CASSRQGPTNEKLFF.

CDR3 DNA: TGTGCCAGTAGTGGGTCTTTGAATCAGCCCCAGCATTTT. Its translation: CASSGSLNQPQHF. The J gene is TRBJ1-5, the V gene TRBV19; the D is unclear. Trimming removed 5 bases from V and 4 bases from J, with 9 bases in between. This CDR3 comprises 13 residues. Germline values: CDR1 LNHDA, CDR2 SQIVND (reference sequence). The full variable domain, its missing parts supplied by reference TRBV19 and TRBJ1-5, is DGGITQSPKYLFRKEGQNVTLSCEQNLNHDAMYWYRQDPGQGLRLIYYSQIVNDFQKGDIAEGYSVSREKKESFPLTVTSAQKNPTAFYLCASSGSLNQPQHFGDGTRLSIL.

This sequence joins TRBV5-1 and TRBJ2-2, with D tentatively TRBD2 (5 bases). The CDR3 totals 16 residues. Between the trimmed V and J ends, which lost 3 bases and 5 bases, there was a span of 17 bases. Germline values: CDR1 SGHRS, CDR2 YFSETQ. The CDR3: CASSSLEKRLTGELFF. The CDR3, as DNA: TGCGCCAGCAGCTCGCTAGAAAAGAGACTAACCGGGGAGCTGTTTTTT.

V usage is TRBV11-2 and J usage is TRBJ1-2, with 7 nucleotides matching TRBD1. Germline values: CDR1 SGHAT, CDR2 FQNNGV. With 3 bases clipped from V and 1 base from J, the junction kept 2 bases outside the gene matches. This CDR3 contains 14 residues. The CDR3 region is CASSLDRNNYGYTF. CDR3 DNA sequence: TGTGCCAGCAGCTTGGACAGGAATAACTATGGCTACACCTTC.

V is TRBV5-4 and J is TRBJ1-2; TRBD1 aligns across 7 bases. Germline loops: CDR1 SGHNT, CDR2 YYREEE (reference sequence). Trimming removed 0 bases from V and 4 bases from J; junction bases left unmatched: 3. This CDR3 region has 14 residues. CDR3 DNA: TGTGCCAGCAGCTTGGGACAGGGCGGCTATGGCTACACCTTC. Amino acid sequence: CASSLGQGGYGYTF.

In its sample, this clone was seen a few times. The chain recombines TRBV4-1 with TRBJ1-1; 7 bases fit TRBD1. V lost 5 bases, J lost 0 bases, and 6 bases stayed unmatched. CDR1 and CDR2 (germline): MGHRA, YSYEKL. The CDR3 length is 15 residues. The CDR3 bases are TGCGCCAGCAGCTCCAAGACAGGGATGAACACTGAAGCTTTCTTT. Its protein is CASSSKTGMNTEAFF.

The CDR3 DNA sequence: TGTGCCAGCAGCCCGACACCTTACCCAACGCAGTATTTT. Its protein product is CASSPTPYPTQYF. The genes are TRBV11-2 and TRBJ2-3; D not resolved. The germline gives CDR1 SGHAT, CDR2 FQNNGV. The CDR3 length is 13 residues. Trimming took off 5 bases at V and 9 bases at J, with 15 bases between the two ends.

This chain joins TRBV4-1 and TRBJ1-5; D call uncertain. Germline CDR1 reads MGHRA; CDR2 reads YSYEKL. The CDR3 runs 12 residues. V was clipped by 1 base and J by 5 bases, with 3 bases between them. In DNA form, the CDR3 reads TGCGCCAGCAGCCAAGGTGATCAGCCCCAGCATTTT. It encodes CASSQGDQPQHF.

This clone showed up just a few times. This rearrangement joins TRBV6-5 to TRBJ2-2; the D gene is possibly TRBD1 (6 bases). The length of the CDR3 is 15 residues. Germline V gene lookup returns CDR1 MNHEY and CDR2 SVGAGI. V was cut by 5 bases and J by 1 base, with 11 bases left in between. CDR3 in DNA: TGTGCCAGCAGTGCGCCAGGGGTGAACACCGGGGAGCTGTTTTTT. Its translation: CASSAPGVNTGELFF.

This chain uses TRBV4-3 with TRBJ2-5; D remains ambiguous. Germline V gene lookup returns CDR1 LGHNA and CDR2 YSLEER. This CDR3 is built from 14 residues. The V end was cut by 2 bases, the J end by 5 bases, with 12 bases between. This chain's CDR3 is CASSQNPSIETQYF. In DNA form, the CDR3 reads TGCGCCAGCAGCCAAAACCCTAGTATCGAGACCCAGTACTTC.

V gene TRBV19 combines with J gene TRBJ2-3; unclear D gene. Germline V gives CDR1 LNHDA, CDR2 SQIVND (reference sequence). V was cut by 4 bases and J by 5 bases, with 19 bases left in between. The CDR3 consists of 16 residues. The CDR3 coding sequence is TGTGCCAGTAGTACCCGGACGGATTCCTTAGGAGATACGCAGTATTTT. Encoded protein: CASSTRTDSLGDTQYF.

This clone rates as medium-sized. The J gene is TRBJ1-1, the V gene TRBV11-3, with D perhaps matching TRBD1 (6 bases). The V end was cut by 5 bases, the J end by 4 bases, with 14 bases between. The CDR3 totals 14 residues. Germline V gene data show CDR1 as SGHNT and CDR2 as YENEEA. CDR3 nucleotide sequence: TGTGCCAGCAGCATGGGGGCGAGAGGCACTGAAGCTTTCTTT. It specifies CASSMGARGTEAFF.

By share of the sample, this clone is medium-sized (0.01 to 0.1%). This sequence joins TRBV4-1 and TRBJ1-1; a possible D gene is TRBD1 (6 bases). The CDR3 extends over 17 amino acids. V was clipped by 2 bases and J by 3 bases, with 19 bases between them. Germline V gene sequence: CDR1 MGHRA, CDR2 YSYEKL. The CDR3 sequence: CASSQRSTGTQDTEAFF. In DNA, the CDR3 is TGCGCCAGCAGCCAAAGATCGACAGGCACGCAGGACACTGAAGCTTTCTTT.

The genes are TRBV5-5 and TRBJ2-7, with D possibly being TRBD2 (6 bases). V was trimmed by 2 bases and J by 4 bases, leaving 16 bases between them. CDR1 and CDR2 from the germline V gene are SGHKS and YYEKEE (reference sequence). CDR3 size: 15 residues. The CDR3 is CASSLAGATSYEQYF. The CDR3 region has the DNA TGTGCCAGCAGCTTAGCGGGCGCAACTTCTTACGAGCAGTACTTC.

V and J are TRBV25-1 and TRBJ2-7; 9 nucleotides line up with TRBD1. The J segment lost 3 bases and the V segment lost 7 bases, leaving 7 bases of the junction unmatched. The CDR3 has 14 amino acids. Germline V lookup: CDR1 MGHDK, CDR2 SYGVNS. CDR3 loop: CASTTSGQGYEQYF. The CDR3 DNA is TGTGCCAGCACCACGTCGGGACAGGGCTACGAGCAGTACTTC.

This CDR3 is CASTMQAGGGGYTF. Written as DNA, the CDR3 is TGTGCCAGCACCATGCAGGCCGGAGGGGGTGGCTACACCTTC. The rearrangement uses TRBV5-6 and TRBJ1-2, with D maybe TRBD1 (6 bases). The germline V gene encodes CDR1 SGHDT and CDR2 YYEEEE. V dropped 6 bases and J dropped 7 bases, with 19 bases sitting between them. The CDR3 spans 14 residues.

The rearrangement uses TRBV7-8 and TRBJ2-1; TRBD1 matches at 10 bases. This CDR3 is built from 18 residues. V dropped 5 bases and J dropped 7; count of bases not matched to a gene: 17. The germline V gene encodes CDR1 SGHVS and CDR2 FQNEAQ. CDR3 region: CASSQPPGQGISRNEQFF. CDR3 coding DNA: TGTGCCAGCAGCCAGCCGCCGGGACAGGGGATTTCCCGGAATGAGCAGTTCTTC.

The J gene is TRBJ2-7, the V gene TRBV11-3; 7 bases agree with TRBD1. The CDR3 is 14 residues long. Germline V gene sequence: CDR1 SGHNT, CDR2 YENEEA. Trimming removed 5 bases from V and 3 bases from J; junction bases left unmatched: 7. The CDR3 region is CASSRTGANYEQYF. CDR3 nucleotide sequence: TGTGCCAGCAGCCGAACAGGGGCTAACTACGAGCAGTACTTC.

V usage is TRBV6-4 and J usage is TRBJ2-2; D not resolved. The V and J ends lost 2 bases and 3 bases respectively, with 4 bases between them. Per germline, CDR1 MRHNA and CDR2 SNTAGT. The CDR3 has 13 amino acids. The CDR3 reads CASSDRDTGELFF. Here the CDR3 DNA reads TGTGCCAGCAGTGACAGGGACACCGGGGAGCTGTTTTTT.

As regards this clone: Just one base apart from a much larger clone, this may be a read error. The genes are TRBV5-1 and TRBJ1-2; 7 nucleotides match TRBD1. Per germline, CDR1 SGHRS and CDR2 YFSETQ. The CDR3 is made up of 14 amino acids. Losses at the gene ends were 4 bases for V and 1 base for J; bases not matched to a gene: 4. The CDR3 loop is CASSPRDSNYGYTF. The DNA for the CDR3 is TGCGCCAGCAGCCCCCGGGACAGTAACTATGGCTACACCTTC.

The table lists this clone with a few counts. The V gene is TRBV9, the J gene TRBJ2-7; D unclear. This CDR3 has 14 residues. With 0 bases removed from V and 0 bases from J, the gap between germline ends came to 7 bases. CDR1 and CDR2 from the germline V gene are SGDLS and YYNGEE. In nucleotides, the CDR3 is TGTGCCAGCAGCGTAGGTGTCAGCTCCTACGAGCAGTACTTC. Protein product: CASSVGVSSYEQYF.

This clone was detected once. V and J are TRBV11-2 and TRBJ2-2; 9 nucleotides match TRBD1. The CDR3 totals 14 residues. V trimming: 5 bases; J trimming: 5 bases; junction bases outside the gene matches: 3. Germline V CDR1 and CDR2: SGHAT, FQNNGV. The CDR3, as DNA: TGTGCCAGCAGCCGGGACAGGGAAACCGGGGAGCTGTTTTTT. It codes for CASSRDRETGELFF.

In regard to this clone: The junction does not match germline at one end; this may be a read error. This sequence joins TRBV4-3 and TRBJ2-7, with 9 bases that match TRBD1. The CDR3 has 15 residues. CDR1 LGHNA and CDR2 YSLEER come from the germline V gene. Written as DNA, the CDR3 is TGCGTCAGCAGCCATTCGTGGACAGGGGAATACGAGCAGTACTTC. The encoded protein is CVSSHSWTGEYEQYF.

The chain uses TRBV15 and TRBJ2-2; 7 nucleotides align to TRBD2. J gave up 6 bases and V 2 bases, and 15 bases lay outside the gene matches. The CDR3 is 18 residues long. Germline CDR1 is LNHNV and CDR2 is YYDKDF (reference sequence). The CDR3 region has the DNA TGTGCCACCAGCAGAACCGACCCCAGGACTAGGAGATCCGGGGAGCTGTTTTTT. Translating gives CATSRTDPRTRRSGELFF.

The V call is TRBV7-9, the J call TRBJ2-3, with 9 bases fitting TRBD1. The CDR3 totals 16 residues. V lost 5 bases to trimming and J lost 1 base; unmatched junction nucleotides: 7. Germline V gene sequence: CDR1 SEHNR, CDR2 FQNEAQ (reference sequence). CDR3 in amino acids: CASSPAGDRGTDTQYF. DNA for the CDR3: TGTGCCAGCAGCCCAGCCGGGGACAGGGGCACAGATACGCAGTATTTT.

V is TRBV11-2 and J is TRBJ1-3, with D unclear. Germline V gives CDR1 SGHAT, CDR2 FQNNGV. The germline V and J ends were trimmed by 0 bases and 4 bases, with 7 bases remaining between them. The CDR3 consists of 14 residues. The CDR3 DNA follows: TGTGCCAGCAGCTTAGATCGGAACGGAAACACCATATATTTT. Its protein is CASSLDRNGNTIYF.